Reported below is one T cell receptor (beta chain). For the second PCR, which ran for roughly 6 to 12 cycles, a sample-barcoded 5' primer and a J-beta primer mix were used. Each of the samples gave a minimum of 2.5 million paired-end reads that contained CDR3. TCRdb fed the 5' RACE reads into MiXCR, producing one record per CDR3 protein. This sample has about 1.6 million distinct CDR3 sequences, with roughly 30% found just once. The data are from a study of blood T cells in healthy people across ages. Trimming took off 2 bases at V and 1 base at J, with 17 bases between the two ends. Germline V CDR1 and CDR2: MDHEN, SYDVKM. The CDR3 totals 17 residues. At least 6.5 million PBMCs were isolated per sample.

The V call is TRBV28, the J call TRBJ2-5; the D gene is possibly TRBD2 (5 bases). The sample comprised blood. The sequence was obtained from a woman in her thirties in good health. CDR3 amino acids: CASSLVAGRTSQETQYF. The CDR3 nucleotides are TGTGCCAGCAGTTTAGTGGCAGGAAGGACTTCCCAAGAGACCCAGTACTTC.